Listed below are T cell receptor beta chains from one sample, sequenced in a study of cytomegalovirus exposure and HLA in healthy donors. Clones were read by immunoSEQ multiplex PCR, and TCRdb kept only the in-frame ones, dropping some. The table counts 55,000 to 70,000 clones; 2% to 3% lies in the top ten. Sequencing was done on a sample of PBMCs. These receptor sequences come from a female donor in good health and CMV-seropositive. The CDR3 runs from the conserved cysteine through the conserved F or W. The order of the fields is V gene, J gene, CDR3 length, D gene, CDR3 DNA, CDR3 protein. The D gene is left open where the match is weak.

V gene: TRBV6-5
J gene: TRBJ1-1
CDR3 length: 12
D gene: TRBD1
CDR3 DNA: TGTGCCAGCAGTTACAGACAGGGGGAAGCTTTCTTT
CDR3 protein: CASSYRQGEAFF

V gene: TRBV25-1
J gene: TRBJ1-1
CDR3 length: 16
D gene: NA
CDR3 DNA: TGTGCCAGCAGTGAAATTGGTGCGGGATCAAACACTGAAGATTTCTTT
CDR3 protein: CASSEIGAGSNTEDFF

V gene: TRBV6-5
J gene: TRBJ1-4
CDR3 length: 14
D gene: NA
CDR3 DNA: TGTGCCAGCACCCTAGTCAGGGGAAATGAAAAACTGTTTTTT
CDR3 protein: CASTLVRGNEKLFF

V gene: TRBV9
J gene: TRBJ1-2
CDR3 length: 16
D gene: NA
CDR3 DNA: TGTGCCAGCAGCCCCTATGATCAGGCCATGAACTATGGCTACACCTTC
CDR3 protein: CASSPYDQAMNYGYTF

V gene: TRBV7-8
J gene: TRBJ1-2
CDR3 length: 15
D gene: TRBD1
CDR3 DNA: TGTGCCAGCAGTTTAGGGGGACAGGGGACCTATGGCTACACCTTC
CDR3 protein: CASSLGGQGTYGYTF

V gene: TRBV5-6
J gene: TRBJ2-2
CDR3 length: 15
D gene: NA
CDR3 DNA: TGTGCCAGCAGCGGGTTCCGGGGGAACACCGGGGAGCTGTTTTTT
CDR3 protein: CASSGFRGNTGELFF

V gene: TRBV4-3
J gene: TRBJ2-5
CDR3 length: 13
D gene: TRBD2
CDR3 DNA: TGCGCCAGCAGCCAAGTCGGGGGGGCCCAACAGTACTTC
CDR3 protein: CASSQVGGAQQYF

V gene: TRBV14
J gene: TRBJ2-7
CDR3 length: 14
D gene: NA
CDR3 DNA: TGTGCCAGCAGCCAAGATCGGGTCCCCTGGGAGCAGTACTTC
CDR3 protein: CASSQDRVPWEQYF

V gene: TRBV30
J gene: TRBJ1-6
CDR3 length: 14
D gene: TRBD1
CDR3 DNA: TGTGCCTGGCTCCGGGACAGGGGACGATCACCCCTCCACTTT
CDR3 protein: CAWLRDRGRSPLHF

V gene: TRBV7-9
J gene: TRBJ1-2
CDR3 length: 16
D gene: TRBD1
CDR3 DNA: TGTGCCAGCAGCTACAACCACCGGGACAGGGTGTATGGCTACACCTTC
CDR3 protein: CASSYNHRDRVYGYTF

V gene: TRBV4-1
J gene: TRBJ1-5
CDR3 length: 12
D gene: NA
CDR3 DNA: TGCGCCAGCAGCGAAGGCAGTCAGCCCCAGCATTTT
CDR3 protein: CASSEGSQPQHF

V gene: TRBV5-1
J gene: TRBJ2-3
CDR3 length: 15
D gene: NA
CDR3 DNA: TGCGCCAGCAGCTCAGGACAGCATACCACAGATACGCAGTATTTT
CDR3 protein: CASSSGQHTTDTQYF

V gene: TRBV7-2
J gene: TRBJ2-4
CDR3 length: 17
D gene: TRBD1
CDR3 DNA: TGTGCCAGCAGCTTAGATTCGACAGGGGGCTTGGGAAACATTCAGTACTTC
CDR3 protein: CASSLDSTGGLGNIQYF

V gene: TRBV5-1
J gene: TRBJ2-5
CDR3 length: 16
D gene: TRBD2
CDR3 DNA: TGCGCCAACCCATCTGGGCTAGCGGGGGCGGGGGAGACCCAGTACTTC
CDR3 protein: CANPSGLAGAGETQYF

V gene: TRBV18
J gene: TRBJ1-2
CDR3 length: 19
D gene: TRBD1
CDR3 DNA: TGTGCCAGCTCACCATCCAGCTCCGTACCCCGGGACAGAGATTATGGCTACACCTTC
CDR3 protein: CASSPSSSVPRDRDYGYTF

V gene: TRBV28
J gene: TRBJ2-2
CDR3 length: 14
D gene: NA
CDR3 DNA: TGTGCCAGCAGGAAGGGGGCGAACACCGGGGAGCTGTTTTTT
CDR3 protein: CASRKGANTGELFF

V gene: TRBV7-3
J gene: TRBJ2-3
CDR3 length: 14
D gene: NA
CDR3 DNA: TGTGCCAGCAGCTTATCAGCAGGGGCAGATACGCAGTATTTT
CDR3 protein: CASSLSAGADTQYF

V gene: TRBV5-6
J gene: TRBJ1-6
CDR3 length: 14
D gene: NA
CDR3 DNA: TGTGCCAGCAGCTTGGCACTTTTGAATTCACCCCTCCACTTT
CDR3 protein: CASSLALLNSPLHF

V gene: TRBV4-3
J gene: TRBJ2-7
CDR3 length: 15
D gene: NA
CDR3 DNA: TGCGCCAGCAGCCAAGAGGCTGGGGGGTCGTACGAGCAGTACTTC
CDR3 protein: CASSQEAGGSYEQYF

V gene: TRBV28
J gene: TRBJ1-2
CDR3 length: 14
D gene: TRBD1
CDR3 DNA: TGTGCCAGCAGTTCCGGGACAGCGGGCTATGGCTACACCTTC
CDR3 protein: CASSSGTAGYGYTF

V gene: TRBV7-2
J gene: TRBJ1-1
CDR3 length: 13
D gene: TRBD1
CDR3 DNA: TGTGCCAGCAGCGAAACAGGGGGCGGGGGAGCTTTCTTT
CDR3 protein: CASSETGGGGAFF

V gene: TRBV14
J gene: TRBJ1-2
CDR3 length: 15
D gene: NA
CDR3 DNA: TGTGCCAGCAGCCTAGCGGGGGGCCCCACGCCTGGCTACACCTTC
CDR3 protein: CASSLAGGPTPGYTF

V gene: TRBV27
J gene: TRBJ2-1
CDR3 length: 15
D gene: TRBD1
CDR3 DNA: TGTGCCAGCAGGAGTATCGGGACAGGGTACAATGAGCAGTTCTTC
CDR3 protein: CASRSIGTGYNEQFF

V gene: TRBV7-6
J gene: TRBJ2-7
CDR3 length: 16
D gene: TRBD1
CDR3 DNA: TGTGCCAGCAGTCGCGAGCGGACAGGGGGCAATGGGGAGCAGTACTTC
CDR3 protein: CASSRERTGGNGEQYF

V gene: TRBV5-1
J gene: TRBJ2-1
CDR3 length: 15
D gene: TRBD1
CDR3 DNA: TGCGCCAGCAGCTTTGAGGGGGCCGTGTACAATGAGCAGTTCTTC
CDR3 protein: CASSFEGAVYNEQFF

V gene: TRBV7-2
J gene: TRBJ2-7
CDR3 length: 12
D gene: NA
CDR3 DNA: TGTGCCAGCAGCCTGAACAGCTACGAGCAGTACTTC
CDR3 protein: CASSLNSYEQYF

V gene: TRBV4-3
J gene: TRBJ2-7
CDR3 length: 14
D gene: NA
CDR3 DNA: TGCGCCAGCTATACGATACGGGTGACCTGGGAGCAGTACTTC
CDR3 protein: CASYTIRVTWEQYF

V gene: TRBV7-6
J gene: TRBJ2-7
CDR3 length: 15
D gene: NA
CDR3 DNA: TGTGCCAGCAGCCACCCGACAGGGACTTATAACGAGCAGTACTTC
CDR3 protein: CASSHPTGTYNEQYF

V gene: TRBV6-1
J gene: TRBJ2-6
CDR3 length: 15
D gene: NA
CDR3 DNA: TGTGCCAGCAGTGAAGACAACTCTGGGGCCAACGTCCTGACTTTC
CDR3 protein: CASSEDNSGANVLTF

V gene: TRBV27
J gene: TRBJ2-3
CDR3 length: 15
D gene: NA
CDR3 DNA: TGTGCCAGCAGCCGGAAACTAGCTAGCACAGATACGCAGTATTTT
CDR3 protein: CASSRKLASTDTQYF

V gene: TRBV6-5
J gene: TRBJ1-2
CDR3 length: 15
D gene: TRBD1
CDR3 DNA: TGTGCCAGCCGACTACAGGGGGGCGGCAGCTCTGGCTACACCTTC
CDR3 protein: CASRLQGGGSSGYTF

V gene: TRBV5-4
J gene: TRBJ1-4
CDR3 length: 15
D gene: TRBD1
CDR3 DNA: TGTGCCAGCAGCCACAACAGGGGAGTGAATGAAAAACTGTTTTTT
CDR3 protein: CASSHNRGVNEKLFF

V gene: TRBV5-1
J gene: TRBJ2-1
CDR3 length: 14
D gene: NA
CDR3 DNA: TGCGCCAGCAGCTTGGTACTCAACTACAATGAGCAGTTCTTC
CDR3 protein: CASSLVLNYNEQFF

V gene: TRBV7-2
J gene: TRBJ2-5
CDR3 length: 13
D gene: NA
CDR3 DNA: TGTGCCAGCAGCTTAAACAGACAAGAGACCCAGTACTTC
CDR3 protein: CASSLNRQETQYF

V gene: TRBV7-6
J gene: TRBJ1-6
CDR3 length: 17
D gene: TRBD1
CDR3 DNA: TGTGCCAGCAGCGTAGCGTCAGGGGGTTCCTATAATTCACCCCTCCACTTT
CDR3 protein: CASSVASGGSYNSPLHF

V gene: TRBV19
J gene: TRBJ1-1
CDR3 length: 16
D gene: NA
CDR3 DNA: TGTGCCAGTAGTATAGTCGGGGAAAGGGTAGACACTGAAGCTTTCTTT
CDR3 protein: CASSIVGERVDTEAFF

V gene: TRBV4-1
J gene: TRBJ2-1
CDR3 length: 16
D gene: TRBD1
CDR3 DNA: TGCGCCAGCAGCCAAAAGGACAGGGTGAGTGCTATAAGGCAGTTCTTC
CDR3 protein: CASSQKDRVSAIRQFF

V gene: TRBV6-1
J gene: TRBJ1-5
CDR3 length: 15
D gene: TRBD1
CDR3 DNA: TGTGCCAGCAGGGATAAGGGGACAGGGAATCAGCCCCAGCATTTT
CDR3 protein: CASRDKGTGNQPQHF

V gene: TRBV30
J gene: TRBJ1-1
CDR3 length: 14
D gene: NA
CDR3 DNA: TGTGCCTGGAGTGTACTAACAGGGAACACTGAAGCTTTCTTT
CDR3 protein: CAWSVLTGNTEAFF

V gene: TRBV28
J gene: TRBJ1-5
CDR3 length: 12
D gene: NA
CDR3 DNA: TGTGCCCTCAGAGGGAGAAATCAGCCCCAGCATTTT
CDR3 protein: CALRGRNQPQHF

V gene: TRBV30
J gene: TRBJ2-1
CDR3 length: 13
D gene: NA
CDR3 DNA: TGTGCCTGGAGTGGTCAGGGGGGCCTTGAGCAGTTCTTC
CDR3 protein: CAWSGQGGLEQFF

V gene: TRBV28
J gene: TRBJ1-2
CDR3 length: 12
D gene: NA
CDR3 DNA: TGTGCCAGCAGGGAACAGGGCCTTGGCTACACCTTC
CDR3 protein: CASREQGLGYTF

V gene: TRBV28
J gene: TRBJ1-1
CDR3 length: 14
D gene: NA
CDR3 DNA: TGTGCCAGCAGGACAGCTCCATGGGACACTGAAGCTTTCTTT
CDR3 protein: CASRTAPWDTEAFF

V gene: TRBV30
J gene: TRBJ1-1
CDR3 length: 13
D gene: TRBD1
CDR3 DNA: TGTGCCTGGATCCGACAGGGAGTCGCTGAAGCTTTCTTT
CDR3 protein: CAWIRQGVAEAFF

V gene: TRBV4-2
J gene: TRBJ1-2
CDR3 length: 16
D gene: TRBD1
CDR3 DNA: TGTGCCAGCAGCCCCATCCCCGACAGGGGGGAGGGTGGCTACACCTTC
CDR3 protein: CASSPIPDRGEGGYTF

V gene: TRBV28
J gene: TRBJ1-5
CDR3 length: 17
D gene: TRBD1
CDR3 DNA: TGTGCCAGCAGTATTGGATGGGGACAGGGGAGCAATCAGCCCCAGCATTTT
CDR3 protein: CASSIGWGQGSNQPQHF

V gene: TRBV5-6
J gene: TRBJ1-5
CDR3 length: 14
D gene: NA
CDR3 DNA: TGTGCCGGCAGCGAAGGGGTGGGGAATCAGCCCCAGCATTTT
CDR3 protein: CAGSEGVGNQPQHF

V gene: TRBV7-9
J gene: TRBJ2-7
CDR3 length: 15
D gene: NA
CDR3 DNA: TGTGCCAGCAGCTTAGCGCCAGAAAGCTCCTACGAGCAGTACTTC
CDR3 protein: CASSLAPESSYEQYF

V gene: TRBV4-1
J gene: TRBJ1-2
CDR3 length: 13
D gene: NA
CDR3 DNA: TGCGCCAGCAGCCAAGAAAACTACTATGGCTACACCTTC
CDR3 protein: CASSQENYYGYTF

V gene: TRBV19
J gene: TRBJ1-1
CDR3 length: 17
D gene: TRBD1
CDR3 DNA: TGTGCCAGTAGGCTTAAAAGGGACAGGGGGCGAGTAACTGAAGCTTTCTTT
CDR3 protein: CASRLKRDRGRVTEAFF